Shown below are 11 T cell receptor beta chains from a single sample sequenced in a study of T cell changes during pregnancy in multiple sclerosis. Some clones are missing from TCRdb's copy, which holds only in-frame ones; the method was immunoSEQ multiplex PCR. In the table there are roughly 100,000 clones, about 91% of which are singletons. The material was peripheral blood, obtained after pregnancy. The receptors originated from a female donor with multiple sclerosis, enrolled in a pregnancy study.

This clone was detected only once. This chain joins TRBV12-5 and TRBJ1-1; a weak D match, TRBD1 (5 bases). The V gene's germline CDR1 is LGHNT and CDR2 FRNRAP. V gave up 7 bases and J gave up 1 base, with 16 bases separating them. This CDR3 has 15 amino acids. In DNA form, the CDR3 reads TGTGCTAGTGCACTTCGCGGAGGGACGAACACTGAAGCTTTCTTT. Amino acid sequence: CASALRGGTNTEAFF.

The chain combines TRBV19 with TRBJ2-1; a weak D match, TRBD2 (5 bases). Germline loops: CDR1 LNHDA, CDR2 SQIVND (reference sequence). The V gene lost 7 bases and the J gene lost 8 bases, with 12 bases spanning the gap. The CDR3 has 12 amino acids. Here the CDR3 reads CASKEEYHEQFF. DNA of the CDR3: TGTGCCAGTAAGGAGGAATACCATGAGCAGTTCTTC.

This CDR3 is CATSRVWRGEFNTGELFF. In DNA, the CDR3 is TGTGCCACCAGCAGGGTTTGGCGGGGGGAATTTAACACCGGGGAGCTGTTTTTT. The rearrangement links TRBV15 to TRBJ2-2; 8 bases agree with TRBD2. Trimming at V came to 3 bases and at J to 2 bases, leaving 11 bases not matched to a gene. The CDR3 consists of 18 residues. Germline V lookup: CDR1 LNHNV, CDR2 YYDKDF (reference sequence).

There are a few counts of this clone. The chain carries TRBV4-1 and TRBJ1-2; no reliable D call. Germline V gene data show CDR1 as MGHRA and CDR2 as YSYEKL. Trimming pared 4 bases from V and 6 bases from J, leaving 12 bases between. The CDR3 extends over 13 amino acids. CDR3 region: CASSLGLVDGYTF. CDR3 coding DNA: TGCGCCAGCAGCCTGGGCCTGGTGGATGGCTACACCTTC.

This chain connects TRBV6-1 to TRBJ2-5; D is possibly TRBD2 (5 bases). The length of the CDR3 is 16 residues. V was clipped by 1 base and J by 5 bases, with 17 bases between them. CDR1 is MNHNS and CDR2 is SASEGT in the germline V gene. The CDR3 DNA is TGTGCCAGCAGTGAAGGGATCGGGGTTTGGCGGGAGACCCAGTACTTC. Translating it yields CASSEGIGVWRETQYF.

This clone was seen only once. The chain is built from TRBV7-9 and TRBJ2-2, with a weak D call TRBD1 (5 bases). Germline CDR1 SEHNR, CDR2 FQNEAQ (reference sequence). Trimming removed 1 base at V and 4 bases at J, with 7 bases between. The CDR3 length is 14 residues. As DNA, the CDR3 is TGTGCCAGCAGCTTAGGGACACGCACCGGGGAGCTGTTTTTT. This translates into CASSLGTRTGELFF.

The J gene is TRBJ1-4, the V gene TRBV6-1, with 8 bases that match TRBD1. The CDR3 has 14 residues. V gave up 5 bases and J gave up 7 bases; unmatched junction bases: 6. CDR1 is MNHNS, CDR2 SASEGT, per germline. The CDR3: CASSNRGLGEKLFF. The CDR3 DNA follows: TGTGCCAGCAGTAACAGGGGGTTAGGTGAAAAACTGTTTTTT.

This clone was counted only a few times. As DNA, the CDR3 is TGTGCCAGTAGTACCTCAGGGAAAGATCAGCCCCAGCATTTT. Protein product: CASSTSGKDQPQHF. This chain uses TRBV19 with TRBJ1-5; tentatively, D is TRBD1 (5 bases). This CDR3 spans 14 amino acids. Germline V gene lookup returns CDR1 LNHDA and CDR2 SQIVND (reference sequence). Trimming took off 4 bases at V and 5 bases at J, with 12 bases between the two ends.

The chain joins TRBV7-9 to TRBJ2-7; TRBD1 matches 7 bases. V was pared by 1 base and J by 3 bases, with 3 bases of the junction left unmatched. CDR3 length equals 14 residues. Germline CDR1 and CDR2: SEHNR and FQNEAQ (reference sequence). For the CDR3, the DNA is TGTGCCAGCAGCTTAGGGGCAGGGGGCTACGAGCAGTACTTC. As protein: CASSLGAGGYEQYF.

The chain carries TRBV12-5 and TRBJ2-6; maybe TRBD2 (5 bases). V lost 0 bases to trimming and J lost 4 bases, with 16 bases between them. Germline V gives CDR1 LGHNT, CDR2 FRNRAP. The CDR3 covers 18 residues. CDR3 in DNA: TGTGCTAGTGGTTTGGTACGTACGGGATCACCCGGGGCCAACGTCCTGACTTTC. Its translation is CASGLVRTGSPGANVLTF. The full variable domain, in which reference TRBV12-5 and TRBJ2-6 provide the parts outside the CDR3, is DARVTQTPRHKVTEMGQEVTMRCQPILGHNTVFWYRQTMMQGLELLAYFRNRAPLDDSGMPKDRFSAEMPDATLATLKIQPSEPRDSAVYFCASGLVRTGSPGANVLTFGAGSRLTVL.

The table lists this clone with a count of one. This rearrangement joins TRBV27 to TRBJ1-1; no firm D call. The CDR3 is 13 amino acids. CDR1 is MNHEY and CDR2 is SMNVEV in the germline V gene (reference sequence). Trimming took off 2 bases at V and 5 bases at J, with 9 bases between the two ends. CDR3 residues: CASSLMRGTEAFF. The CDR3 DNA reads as TGTGCCAGCAGTTTAATGCGAGGAACTGAAGCTTTCTTT.